This entry lists 3 T cell receptor beta chains sequenced from one sample in a study of control samples from healthy donors and cancer patients. Only in-frame clones appear in the TCRdb table, and some are missing; sequencing was by immunoSEQ multiplex PCR. This table holds fewer than 90,000 clones, about 89% found once. Specimen: blood. These receptors came from a man aged 45-60 years in good health.

The V call is TRBV2, the J call TRBJ1-5; the D gene is possibly TRBD1 (5 bases). Trimming cost V 7 bases and J 0 bases, with 10 bases left between them. Germline loops: CDR1 SNHLY, CDR2 FYNNEI. The CDR3 spans 14 residues. In DNA, the CDR3 is TGTGCCAGCAAGGGGCAGCTTAGCAATCAGCCCCAGCATTTT. As protein: CASKGQLSNQPQHF.

The chain has TRBV6-2 or TRBV6-3 and TRBJ1-2; 7 nucleotides align to TRBD1. With 2 bases clipped from V and 4 bases from J, the junction kept 4 bases outside the gene matches. CDR3 length: 14 residues. The V gene's germline CDR1 is MNHEY and CDR2 SVGEGT. CDR3 DNA: TGTGCCAGCAGTTACGAGGGACAGCTCTATGGCTACACCTTC. Translating it yields CASSYEGQLYGYTF.

In the case of this clone: The same CDR3 arises from other DNA sequences in this sample as well. V is TRBV10-3 and J is TRBJ1-5; 10 bases fit TRBD1. V dropped 6 bases and J dropped 2; count of bases not matched to a gene: 4. CDR3 length: 15 residues. Germline-derived CDR1 and CDR2 are ENHRY and SYGVKD. CDR3 sequence (DNA): TGTGCCATCAGCACGGACAGGGGGGGCAATCAGCCCCAGCATTTT. This translates into CAISTDRGGNQPQHF.